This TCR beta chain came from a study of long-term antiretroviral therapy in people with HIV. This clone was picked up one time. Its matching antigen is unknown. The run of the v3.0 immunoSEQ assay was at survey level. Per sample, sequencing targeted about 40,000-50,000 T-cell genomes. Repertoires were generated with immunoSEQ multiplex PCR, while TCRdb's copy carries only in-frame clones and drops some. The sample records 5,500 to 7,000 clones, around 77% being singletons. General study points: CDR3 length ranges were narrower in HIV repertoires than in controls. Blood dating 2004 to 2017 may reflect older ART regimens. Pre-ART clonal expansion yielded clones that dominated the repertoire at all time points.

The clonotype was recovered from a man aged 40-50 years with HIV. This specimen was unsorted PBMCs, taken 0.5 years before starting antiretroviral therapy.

CDR3 protein: CASSPGQRVAEAFF. The CDR3, as DNA: TGTGCCAGCAGCCCCGGACAGAGGGTCGCTGAAGCTTTCTTT. This chain connects TRBV7-2 to TRBJ1-1; a possible D gene is TRBD1 (6 bases). CDR3 length: 14 amino acids. V lost 5 bases and J lost 6, with 16 bases in between. Germline CDR1 is SGHTA and CDR2 is FQGNSA.